The 18 T cell receptor beta chains listed next were all sequenced from one sample in a study of regulatory T cells in long-lasting Graves disease. Sequencing libraries for TCR beta were prepared with iRepertoire HTBI primers and Arm-PCR of CDR3 regions. TCRdb itself ran the multiplex PCR reads through MiXCR, one entry per CDR3 protein. This table holds 350,000 to 450,000 distinct CDR3 sequences, over 15% found once. Time point specified: newly diagnosed GD, antithyroid drugs for less than 3 months. With RNA extracted from PBMCs as input, the TCR library was made. The sample also formed part of further work on T cells in Graves' hyperthyroidism and ophthalmopathy.

The sequencing here drew on peripheral blood mononuclear cells (PBMCs), taken at new diagnosis, from a patient treated with antithyroid drugs. The receptors shown here come from a man aged 40-49 years with Graves disease.

This chain joins TRBV11-2 and TRBJ2-7; D is uncertain. Germline V gene lookup returns CDR1 SGHAT and CDR2 FQNNGV. The length of the CDR3 is 14 residues. Trimming pared 2 bases from V and 2 bases from J, leaving 10 bases between. CDR3 residues: CASSLWPGPYEQYF. In nucleotides, the CDR3 is TGTGCCAGCAGCTTATGGCCAGGTCCCTACGAGCAGTACTTC. The full variable domain, its missing parts supplied by reference TRBV11-2 and TRBJ2-7, is EAGVAQSPRYKIIEKRQSVAFWCNPISGHATLYWYQQILGQGPKLLIQFQNNGVVDDSQLPKDRFSAERLKGVDSTLKIQPAKLEDSAVYLCASSLWPGPYEQYFGPGTRLTVT.

This rearrangement joins TRBV14 to TRBJ2-5, with 9 bases matching TRBD1. The V gene's germline CDR1 is SGHDN and CDR2 FVKESK. This CDR3 contains 13 residues. The trim removed 0 bases at V and 10 bases at J, leaving 3 bases unmatched. CDR3: CASSQDWTGDQYF. The CDR3 DNA reads as TGTGCCAGCAGCCAAGACTGGACAGGGGACCAGTACTTC. The variable domain in full, with the rest retrieved from reference TRBV14 and TRBJ2-5, is EAGVTQFPSHSVIEKGQTVTLRCDPISGHDNLYWYRRVMGKEIKFLLHFVKESKQDESGMPNNRFLAERTGGTYSTLKVQPAELEDSGVYFCASSQDWTGDQYFGPGTRLLVL.

This clonotype was detected many times. The junction shows a germline mismatch at one end, possibly a read error. The V call is TRBV28, the J call TRBJ2-1; 12 bases fit TRBD2. Per the germline V gene, CDR1 is MDHEN and CDR2 is SYDVKM. This CDR3 is built from 16 residues. DNA of the CDR3: TGTGCCAGCAGTGCCCTAGCGGGGGGGTTCTACAATGAGCAGCTCTTC. Protein product: CASSALAGGFYNEQLF.

This clonotype was recorded at least ten times. The J gene is TRBJ1-4, the V gene TRBV2; D gene ambiguous. The V gene's germline CDR1 is SNHLY and CDR2 FYNNEI. V was pared by 3 bases and J by 5 bases, with 10 bases between. There are 14 residues in the CDR3. The CDR3 nucleotides are TGTGCCAGCAGTGAGAGGGCTAGGAATGAAAAACTGTTTTTT. It encodes CASSERARNEKLFF.

This clonotype appeared many times. The chain uses TRBV12-3 or TRBV12-4 and TRBJ2-1; D could derive from TRBD1 or TRBD2 (5 bases each). CDR3 length: 16 amino acids. V was cut by 0 bases and J by 2 bases, with 11 bases left in between. The CDR3 is CASSLAGREPYNEQFF. CDR3 in DNA: TGTGCCAGCAGTTTAGCCGGCAGGGAGCCCTACAATGAGCAGTTCTTC.

The sample holds many counts of this clonotype. The chain has TRBV2 and TRBJ2-1; TRBD1 aligns across 11 bases. From germline, CDR1 is SNHLY and CDR2 FYNNEI. V dropped 6 bases and J dropped 6; count of bases not matched to a gene: 1. The CDR3 covers 13 residues. CDR3 amino acids: CASRGTGGNEQFF. The DNA for the CDR3 is TGTGCCAGCAGAGGGACAGGGGGCAATGAGCAGTTCTTC.

This clonotype was observed many times. The chain combines TRBV24-1 with TRBJ1-5; a weak D match, TRBD1 (6 bases). V lost 7 bases and J lost 6, with 12 bases in between. The CDR3 has 13 residues. Germline V CDR1 and CDR2: KGHDR, SFDVKD. In DNA, the CDR3 is TGTGCCACCAGACAGGGATTCGGTCAGCCCCAGCATTTT. This encodes CATRQGFGQPQHF.

Concerning this clonotype itself: A single base separates this from a much larger clone, so it may be a read error. This rearrangement joins TRBV20-1 to TRBJ2-3, with D perhaps TRBD2 (6 bases). V shed 2 bases and J shed 1 base, with 13 bases lying between them. Germline CDR1 and CDR2: DFQATT and SNEGSKA (reference sequence). CDR3 length equals 15 residues. DNA for the CDR3: TGCAGTGCTAGATCCCAGATAGCGGGCACAGATACGCAGTATTTT. It yields the protein CSARSQIAGTDTQYF.

The chain recombines TRBV6-5 with TRBJ2-3, with 9 bases matching TRBD2. V shed 4 bases and J 1 base; nucleotides not matched to a gene: 6. The V gene's germline CDR1 is MNHEY and CDR2 SVGAGI. This CDR3 is built from 16 residues. The CDR3 reads CASSSRIAGGTDTQYF. The CDR3 DNA reads TGTGCCAGCAGTTCCCGAATAGCGGGGGGCACAGATACGCAGTATTTT.

This sequence joins TRBV9 and TRBJ2-1; D possibly corresponds to TRBD2 (6 bases). The germline V gene encodes CDR1 SGDLS and CDR2 YYNGEE. The CDR3 totals 16 residues. V lost 0 bases, J lost 0 bases, and 10 bases lay in between. Written as DNA, the CDR3 is TGTGCCAGCAGCGTAGACGGAGGGTACTCCTACAATGAGCAGTTCTTC. It encodes CASSVDGGYSYNEQFF.

At least ten counts were recorded for this clonotype. The gene calls are TRBV20-1 and TRBJ2-5; 11 bases match TRBD2. This CDR3 contains 15 residues. The germline gives CDR1 DFQATT, CDR2 SNEGSKA (reference sequence). V dropped 0 bases and J dropped 2; count of bases not matched to a gene: 2. CDR3 sequence reads: CSARETSGKQETQYF. In nucleotides, the CDR3 is TGCAGTGCTAGAGAGACTAGCGGGAAACAAGAGACCCAGTACTTC.

This clonotype was counted between two and nine times. The genes are TRBV7-2 and TRBJ2-7, with D perhaps assigned TRBD1 or TRBD2 (6 bases each). There are 15 residues in the CDR3. Trimming cost V 7 bases and J 2 bases, with 18 bases left between them. Looked up from germline, CDR1 is SGHTA and CDR2 is FQGNSA. Here the CDR3 reads CASTPVWGATYEQYF. In DNA form, the CDR3 reads TGTGCCAGCACCCCCGTATGGGGGGCGACCTACGAGCAGTACTTC.

This clonotype showed up many times. V and J are TRBV7-6 and TRBJ2-1, with TRBD1 matching over 7 bases. This CDR3 is 13 amino acids long. Losses at the gene ends were 5 bases for V and 9 bases for J; bases not matched to a gene: 7. Germline values: CDR1 SGHVS, CDR2 FNYEAQ. The DNA of the CDR3 is TGTGCCAGCAGCCCCCAACAGGGGACTGAGCAGTTCTTC. It translates to CASSPQQGTEQFF. The full variable domain, its missing parts supplied by reference TRBV7-6 and TRBJ2-1, is GAGVSQSPRYKVTKRGQDVALRCDPISGHVSLYWYRQALGQGPEFLTYFNYEAQQDKSGLPNDRFSAERPEGSISTLTIQRTEQRDSAMYRCASSPQQGTEQFFGPGTRLTVL.

Many counts were recorded for this clonotype. The genes are TRBV30 and TRBJ2-2; 8 bases align to TRBD1. From germline, CDR1 is GTSNPN and CDR2 SVGIG (reference sequence). CDR3 length: 13 amino acids. With V trimmed by 5 bases and J by 6 bases, 5 bases remained unmatched. The CDR3 sequence: CAWGTGGAGELFF. In nucleotides, the CDR3 is TGTGCCTGGGGCACAGGGGGAGCCGGGGAGCTGTTTTTT.

This clonotype came up many times. This rearrangement joins TRBV5-1 to TRBJ2-1; D is unresolved. The V end lost 0 bases, the J end lost 0 bases, and 10 bases lay between the germline ends. Germline assignment: CDR1 SGHRS and CDR2 YFSETQ. The length of the CDR3 is 16 residues. The CDR3 here is CASSLEAESSYNEQFF. In nucleotides, the CDR3 is TGCGCCAGCAGCTTGGAGGCAGAGAGCTCCTACAATGAGCAGTTCTTC.

This clonotype occurred many times. The rearrangement uses TRBV2 and TRBJ1-5; D remains unclear. Trimming stripped 7 bases from V and 6 bases from J, with 10 bases between. This CDR3 is built from 12 residues. The germline gives CDR1 SNHLY, CDR2 FYNNEI. CDR3 DNA sequence: TGTGCCAGCACCCCGGAAGGTCAGCCCCAGCATTTT. It codes for CASTPEGQPQHF. The full variable domain, in which reference TRBV2 and TRBJ1-5 provide the parts outside the CDR3, is EPEVTQTPSHQVTQMGQEVILRCVPISNHLYFYWYRQILGQKVEFLVSFYNNEISEKSEIFDDQFSVERPDGSNFTLKIRSTKLEDSAMYFCASTPEGQPQHFGDGTRLSIL.

This clonotype was seen repeatedly, ten times or more. The chain joins TRBV5-1 to TRBJ2-3; a possible D gene is TRBD1 (5 bases). The CDR3 is 14 amino acids. CDR1 SGHRS and CDR2 YFSETQ come from the germline V gene. V lost 0 bases and J 4 bases, leaving 9 bases between the germline ends. As DNA, the CDR3 is TGCGCCAGCAGCTTGGCTCAGGGCCCAGATACGCAGTATTTT. This sequence encodes CASSLAQGPDTQYF.

About this clonotype itself: A junction end diverges from the germline sequence, so it may reflect a read error. The J gene is TRBJ2-3, the V gene TRBV12-3 or TRBV12-4, with D tentatively TRBD1 (5 bases). This CDR3 has 14 residues. CDR3 amino acids: CASRHVQATDMQYF. The CDR3, as DNA: TGTGCCAGCAGACACGTACAGGCCACAGATATGCAGTATTTT.